This T cell receptor beta chain is from a study of CD8 T cells in ankylosing spondylitis. This clonotype showed up many times. The antigen remains unidentified. The V gene's germline CDR1 is MRHNA and CDR2 SNTAGT. This CDR3 spans 19 amino acids. Trimming took 3 bases from V and 0 from J; bases not matched to a gene: 14. Generation of TCR beta libraries employed quantitative 5'-RACE incorporating molecular barcodes. TCRdb re-called the 5' RACE reads through MiXCR, storing one row per CDR3 protein. The data contain about 220,000 distinct CDR3 sequences, around a quarter of them seen just once; the ten biggest clones take up under 8%. Study results and caveats: Eight or nine highly homologous variants formed a TCR beta motif that appeared characteristic of ankylosing spondylitis blood. Significantly higher representation of disease-linked clones was reported for matched ankylosing spondylitis synovial fluid. Disease-associated clonotypes exhibited CD8+ identity and were relatively infrequent in peripheral blood.

The chain combines TRBV6-4 with TRBJ1-5, with 7 bases that match TRBD1. The clonotype originates from a male donor with ankylosing spondylitis or in good health (not recorded which). Sequenced input: blood, either unsorted or a sorted T cell fraction (not recorded which). CDR3 nucleotide sequence: TGTGCCAGCAGTGATTCCCGGCGGGGACAGTCCTATAGCAATCAGCCCCAGCATTTT. Translation gives CASSDSRRGQSYSNQPQHF.